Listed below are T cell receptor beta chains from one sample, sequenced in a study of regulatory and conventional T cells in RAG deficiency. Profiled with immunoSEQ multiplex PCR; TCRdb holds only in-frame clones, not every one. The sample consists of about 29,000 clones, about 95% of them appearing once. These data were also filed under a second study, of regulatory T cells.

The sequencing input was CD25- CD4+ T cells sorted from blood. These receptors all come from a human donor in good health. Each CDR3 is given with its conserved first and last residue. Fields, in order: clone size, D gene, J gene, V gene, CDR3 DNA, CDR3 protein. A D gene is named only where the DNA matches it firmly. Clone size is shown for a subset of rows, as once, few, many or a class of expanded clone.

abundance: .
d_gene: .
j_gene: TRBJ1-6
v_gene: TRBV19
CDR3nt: TGTGCCACCGTGCCGAGGGGGTCGAATTCACCCCTCCACTTT
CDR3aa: CATVPRGSNSPLHF

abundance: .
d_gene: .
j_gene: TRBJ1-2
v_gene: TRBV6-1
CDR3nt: TGTGCCAGCAGAGAAGACAGATACTATGGCTACACCTTC
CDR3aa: CASREDRYYGYTF

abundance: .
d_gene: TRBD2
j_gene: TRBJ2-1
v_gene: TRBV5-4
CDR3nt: TGTGCCAGCAGCTTCAACCGGGAGTGGGCTAGCGGGGGCTACAATGAGCAGTTCTTC
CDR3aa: CASSFNREWASGGYNEQFF

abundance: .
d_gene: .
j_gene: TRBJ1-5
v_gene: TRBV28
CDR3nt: TGTGCCTCCCAAGCGCGGGTCCTATTTATCTTACTCAATAGCAATCAGCCCCAGCATTTT
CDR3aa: CASQARVLFILLNSNQPQHF

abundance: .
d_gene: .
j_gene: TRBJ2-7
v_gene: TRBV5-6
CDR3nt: TGTGCCAGCAGCAACTCCGAGGCGGAGCCCGAGCAGTACTTC
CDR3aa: CASSNSEAEPEQYF

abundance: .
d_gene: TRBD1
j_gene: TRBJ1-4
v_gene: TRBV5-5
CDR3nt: TGTGCCAGCAGCTTCACGCCGGGACAGGGTAATGAAAAACTGTTTTTT
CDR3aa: CASSFTPGQGNEKLFF

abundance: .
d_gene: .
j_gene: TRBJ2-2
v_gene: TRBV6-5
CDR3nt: TGTGCCAGCAGTTACGGATGGGGCGGTAAGGCCGGGGAGCTGTTTTTT
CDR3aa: CASSYGWGGKAGELFF

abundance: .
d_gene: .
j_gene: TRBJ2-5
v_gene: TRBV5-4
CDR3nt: TGTGCCAGCAGCCCCCGGGACTACAGGGGGGAGACCCAGTACTTC
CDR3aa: CASSPRDYRGETQYF

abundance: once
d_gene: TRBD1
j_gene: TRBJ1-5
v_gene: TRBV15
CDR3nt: TGTGCCACCAGCAGAGCTCCAAGCAGGGGGAGTAGCAATCAGCCCCAGCATTTT
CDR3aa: CATSRAPSRGSSNQPQHF

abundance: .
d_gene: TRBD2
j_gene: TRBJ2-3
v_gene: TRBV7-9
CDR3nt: TGTGCCAGCAGCTTAGCGCGGGGGGCACCGACTTTT
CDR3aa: CASSLARGAPTF

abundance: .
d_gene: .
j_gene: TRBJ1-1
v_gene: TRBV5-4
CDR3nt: TGTGCCAGCAGCTTGACAGGCAGAAATCCTGAAGCTTTCTTT
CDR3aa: CASSLTGRNPEAFF

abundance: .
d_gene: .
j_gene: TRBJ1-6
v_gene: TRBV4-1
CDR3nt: TGCGCCAGCAGCATGGTGGCGGAGAGCTCCTATAATTCACCCCTCCACTTT
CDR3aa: CASSMVAESSYNSPLHF

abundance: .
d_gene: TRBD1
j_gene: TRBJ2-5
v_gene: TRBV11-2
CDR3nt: TGTGCCAGCAGCCTTGGGACAGGGCCCGCAATTGAGACCCAGTACTTC
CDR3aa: CASSLGTGPAIETQYF

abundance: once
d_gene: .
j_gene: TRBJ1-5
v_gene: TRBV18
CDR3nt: TGTGCCAGCTCACCACTTAGGGGGACAAATATGAACCAGCCCCAGCATTTT
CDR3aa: CASSPLRGTNMNQPQHF

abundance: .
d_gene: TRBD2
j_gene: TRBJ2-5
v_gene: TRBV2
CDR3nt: TGTGCCAGCGGTGGACTAGCGGGCGGGTTCTGGCAGGAGACCCAGTACTTC
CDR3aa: CASGGLAGGFWQETQYF

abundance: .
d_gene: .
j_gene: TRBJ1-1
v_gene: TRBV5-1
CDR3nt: TGCGCCAGCAGCCCGGACACCCCGAACACTGAAGCTTTCTTT
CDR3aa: CASSPDTPNTEAFF

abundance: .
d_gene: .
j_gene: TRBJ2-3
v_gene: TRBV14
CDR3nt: TGTGCCAGCAGCCCCCGTGGCAGGGGAGGCACAGATACGCAGTATTTT
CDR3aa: CASSPRGRGGTDTQYF

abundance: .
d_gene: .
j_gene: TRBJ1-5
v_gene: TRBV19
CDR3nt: TGTGCCAGTAGTATAGCAACAGGATATAGCAATCAGCCCCAGCATTTT
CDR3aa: CASSIATGYSNQPQHF

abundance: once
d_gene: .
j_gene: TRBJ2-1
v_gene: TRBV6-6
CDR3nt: TGTGCCAGCAACCCTGGCAGGGGTAACAATGAGCAGTTCTTC
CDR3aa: CASNPGRGNNEQFF

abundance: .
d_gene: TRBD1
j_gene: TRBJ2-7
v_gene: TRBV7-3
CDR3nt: TGTGCCAGCAGCTTATTTGACAGGGGAGCCGAGCAGTACTTC
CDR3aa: CASSLFDRGAEQYF

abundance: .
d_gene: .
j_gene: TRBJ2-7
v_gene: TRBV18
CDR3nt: TGTGCCAGCTCACCAGGACTGTCCTACGAGCAGTACTTC
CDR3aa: CASSPGLSYEQYF

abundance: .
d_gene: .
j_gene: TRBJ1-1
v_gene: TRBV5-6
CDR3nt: TGTGCCAGCAGCCGCGAGAGGGCGAACACTGAAGCTTTCTTT
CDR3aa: CASSRERANTEAFF

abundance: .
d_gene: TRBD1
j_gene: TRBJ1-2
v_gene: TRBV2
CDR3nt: TGTGCCAGCAGTGAAGGACAGGGTCAAATCTATGGCTACACCTTC
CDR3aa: CASSEGQGQIYGYTF

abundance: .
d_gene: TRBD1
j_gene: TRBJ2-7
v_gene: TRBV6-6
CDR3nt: TGTGCCACCATAAAGGGACAGGGGACGCGGGAGCAGTACTTC
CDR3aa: CATIKGQGTREQYF

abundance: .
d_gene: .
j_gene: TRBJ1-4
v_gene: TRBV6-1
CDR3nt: TGTGCCAGCAGTGCATCAGGGTTCCAAGAAAAACTGTTTTTT
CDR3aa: CASSASGFQEKLFF

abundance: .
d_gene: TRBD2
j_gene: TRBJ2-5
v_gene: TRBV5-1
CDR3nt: TGCGCCAGCAGCCTTCGAAGGGGACTAGCGGGGGGGGCAGAGACCCAGTACTTC
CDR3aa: CASSLRRGLAGGAETQYF

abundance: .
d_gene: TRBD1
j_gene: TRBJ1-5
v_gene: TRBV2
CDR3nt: TGTGCCAGCAACGGGGACAGGGGAAGCAATCAGTCCCAGCATTTT
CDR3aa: CASNGDRGSNQSQHF

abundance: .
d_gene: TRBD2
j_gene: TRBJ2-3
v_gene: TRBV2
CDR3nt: TGTGCCAGCACTGGCGGGGGGGCGGCAGATACGCAGTATTTT
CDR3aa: CASTGGGAADTQYF

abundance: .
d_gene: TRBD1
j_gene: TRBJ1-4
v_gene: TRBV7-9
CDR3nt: TGTGCCAGCAGCCCGGGCGGACAGGGGAGGTTTACTAATGAAAAACTGTTTTTT
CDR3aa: CASSPGGQGRFTNEKLFF

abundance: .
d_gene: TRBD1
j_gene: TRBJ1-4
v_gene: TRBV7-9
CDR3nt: TGTGCCAGCAGCTTCACAGGGGGAAACGAGGAAAAACTGTTTTTT
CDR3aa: CASSFTGGNEEKLFF

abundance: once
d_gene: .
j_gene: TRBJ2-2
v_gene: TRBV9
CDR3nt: TGTGCCAGCAGCGAGACAGGATACACCGGGGAGCTGTTTTTT
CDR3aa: CASSETGYTGELFF

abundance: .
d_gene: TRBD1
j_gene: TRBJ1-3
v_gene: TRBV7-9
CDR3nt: TGTGCCAGCAGCCCCCGGGACAGGGGACGGACTGGAAACACCATATATTTT
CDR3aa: CASSPRDRGRTGNTIYF

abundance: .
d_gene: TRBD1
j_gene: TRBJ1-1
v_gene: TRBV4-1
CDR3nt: TGCGCCAGCAGCCAGATGACAGGGTTGTACACTGAAGCTTTCTTT
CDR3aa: CASSQMTGLYTEAFF

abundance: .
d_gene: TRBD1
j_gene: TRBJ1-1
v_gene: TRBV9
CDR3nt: TGTGCCAGCAGCAGTATTCTACAGGGGAGTACTGAAGCTTTCTTT
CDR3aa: CASSSILQGSTEAFF

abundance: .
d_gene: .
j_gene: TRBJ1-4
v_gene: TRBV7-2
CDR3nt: TGTGCCAGCAGCTTAGAGGTCGGCCGAGCGGGTGAAAAACTGTTTTTT
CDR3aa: CASSLEVGRAGEKLFF

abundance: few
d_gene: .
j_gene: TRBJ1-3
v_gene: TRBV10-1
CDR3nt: TGCGCCAGCGGTGGACGCGGCTCTGGAAACACCATATATTTT
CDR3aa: CASGGRGSGNTIYF

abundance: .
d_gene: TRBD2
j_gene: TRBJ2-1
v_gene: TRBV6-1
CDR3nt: TGTGCCAGCAGTGAAGCCCTGACTAGCGGGGTTAATGAGCAGTTCTTC
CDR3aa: CASSEALTSGVNEQFF

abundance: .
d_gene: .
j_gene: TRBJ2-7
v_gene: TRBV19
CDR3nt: TGTGCCAGTACCAAGGGGTTGGGATCCTACGAGCAGTACTTC
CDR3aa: CASTKGLGSYEQYF

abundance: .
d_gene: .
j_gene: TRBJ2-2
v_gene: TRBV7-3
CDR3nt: TGTGCCAGCAGCTCCCAGGGCACCGGGGAGCTGTTTTTT
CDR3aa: CASSSQGTGELFF

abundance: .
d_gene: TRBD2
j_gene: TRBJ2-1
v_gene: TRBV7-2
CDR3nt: TGTGCCAGCAGCTCGCAGCGGGGCAATGAGCAGTTCTTC
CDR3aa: CASSSQRGNEQFF

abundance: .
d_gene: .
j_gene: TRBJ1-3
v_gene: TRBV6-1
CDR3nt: TGTGCCAGCAGTGAATTACCGGTTGGCGGGAGCTCTGGAAACACCATATATTTT
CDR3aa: CASSELPVGGSSGNTIYF

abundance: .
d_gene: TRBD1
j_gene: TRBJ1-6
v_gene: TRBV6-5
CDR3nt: TGTGCCAGCAGTTTACAGGGGGGTACCTATAATTCCCCCCTCCACTTT
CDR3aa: CASSLQGGTYNSPLHF

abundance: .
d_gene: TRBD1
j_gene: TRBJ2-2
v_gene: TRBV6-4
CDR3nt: TGTGCCAGCAAGTCCGAACAGGGGACGAACACCGGGGAGCTGTTTTTT
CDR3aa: CASKSEQGTNTGELFF

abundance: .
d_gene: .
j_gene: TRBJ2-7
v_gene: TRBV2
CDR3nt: TGTGCCAGCAGTAGAACCGGGACACACACCTACGAGCAGTACTTC
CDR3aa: CASSRTGTHTYEQYF

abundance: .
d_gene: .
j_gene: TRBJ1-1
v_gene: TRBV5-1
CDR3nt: TGCGCCAGCAGCCCTATGACAGCGAACACTGAAGCTTTCTTT
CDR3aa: CASSPMTANTEAFF

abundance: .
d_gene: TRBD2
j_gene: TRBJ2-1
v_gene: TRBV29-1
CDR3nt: TGCAGCGCCCAGATTAGCGGGGACCTCAATGAGCAGTTCTTC
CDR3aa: CSAQISGDLNEQFF

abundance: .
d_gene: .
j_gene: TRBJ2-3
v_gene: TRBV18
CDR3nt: TGTGCCAGCTCACTAGGGGCTCCTAGCACAGATACGCAGTATTTT
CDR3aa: CASSLGAPSTDTQYF

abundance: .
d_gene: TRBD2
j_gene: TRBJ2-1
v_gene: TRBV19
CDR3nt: TGTGCCAGTAGCCCCCTGGGGGGGACTTTTTTTTCGTCCTACAATGAGCAGTTCTTC
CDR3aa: CASSPLGGTFFSSYNEQFF

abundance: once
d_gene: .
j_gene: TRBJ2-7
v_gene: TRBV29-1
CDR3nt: TGCAGCGTTATTGGTGGTAGGGCAGTGGGAGACTACGAGCAGTACTTC
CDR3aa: CSVIGGRAVGDYEQYF

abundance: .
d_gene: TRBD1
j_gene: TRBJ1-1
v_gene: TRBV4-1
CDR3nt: TGCGCCAGCAGCCACCCGGGACAGGGTAGGACTGAAGCTTTCTTT
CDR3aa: CASSHPGQGRTEAFF

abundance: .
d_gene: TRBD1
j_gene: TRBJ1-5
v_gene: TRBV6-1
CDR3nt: TGTGCCAGCAGTGAAGCGAGGGGGCGCGGTCAGCCCCAGCATTTT
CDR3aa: CASSEARGRGQPQHF

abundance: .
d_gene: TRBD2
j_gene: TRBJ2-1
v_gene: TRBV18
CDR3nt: TGTGCCAGCTCACCCGGGACTAGCGGGCCCGCGGTGAATGAGCAGTTCTTC
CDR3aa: CASSPGTSGPAVNEQFF

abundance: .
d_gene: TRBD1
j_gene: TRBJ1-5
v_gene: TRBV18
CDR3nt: TGTGCCAGCTCACCACTCCAGGACAGGGGAGGTAGTGGTCAGCCCCAGCATTTT
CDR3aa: CASSPLQDRGGSGQPQHF

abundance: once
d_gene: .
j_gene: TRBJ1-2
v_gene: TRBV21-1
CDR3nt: TGTGCCAGCAGCAAAGCGCCGGGGAGCTTTGTTAATGGCTACACCTTC
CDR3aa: CASSKAPGSFVNGYTF

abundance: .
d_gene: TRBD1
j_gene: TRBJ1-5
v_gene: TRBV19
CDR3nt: TGTGCCAGTAGGAACAGGGGAAGCAATCAGCCCCAGCATTTT
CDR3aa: CASRNRGSNQPQHF